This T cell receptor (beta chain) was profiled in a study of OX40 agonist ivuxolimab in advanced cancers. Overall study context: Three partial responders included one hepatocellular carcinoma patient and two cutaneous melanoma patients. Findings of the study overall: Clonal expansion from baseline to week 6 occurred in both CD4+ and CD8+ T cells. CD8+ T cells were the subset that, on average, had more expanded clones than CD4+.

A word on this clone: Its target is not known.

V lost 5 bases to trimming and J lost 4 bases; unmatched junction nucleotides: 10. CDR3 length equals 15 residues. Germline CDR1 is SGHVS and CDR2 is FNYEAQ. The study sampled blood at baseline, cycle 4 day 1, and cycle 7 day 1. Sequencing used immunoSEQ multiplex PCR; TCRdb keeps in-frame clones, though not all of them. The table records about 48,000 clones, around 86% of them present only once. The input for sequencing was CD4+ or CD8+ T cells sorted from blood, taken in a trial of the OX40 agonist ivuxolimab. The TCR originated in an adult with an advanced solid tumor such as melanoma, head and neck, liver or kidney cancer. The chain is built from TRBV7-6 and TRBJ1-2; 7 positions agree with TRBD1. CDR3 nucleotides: TGTGCCAGCAGCCAGGGGGGGGCGGGAATCTATGGCTACACCTTC. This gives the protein CASSQGGAGIYGYTF.